This T cell receptor (beta chain) was captured by sequencing in a study of regulatory T cells in long-lasting Graves disease. This clonotype was seen a handful of times. Researchers made TCR beta libraries by using iRepertoire HTBI primers and running Arm-PCR on CDR3 regions. TCRdb reprocessed the multiplex PCR reads with MiXCR, giving one entry per CDR3 protein. The sample yields around 500,000 distinct CDR3 sequences, 15% to 20% seen once. Time point described: newly diagnosed GD, antithyroid drugs for less than 3 months. Making the TCR library involved RNA that had been extracted from PBMCs. CDR3 length: 14 residues. Germline V gives CDR1 SGHAT, CDR2 FQNNGV. V lost 5 bases and J 6 bases, leaving 17 bases between the germline ends. The same sample was also used in a study of T cells in Graves' hyperthyroidism and ophthalmopathy. From that study: A first-round RT-PCR of the TCR CDR3 used the HTBI primer set.

Material: peripheral blood mononuclear cells (PBMCs), obtained at new diagnosis, from a patient treated with antithyroid drugs. The sequence came from a woman aged 35-65 years with Graves disease. The chain joins TRBV11-2 to TRBJ2-7; D remains ambiguous. DNA for the CDR3: TGTGCCAGCAGCCCTCCCGTGGTGTTTGTCGAGCAGTACTTC. It encodes CASSPPVVFVEQYF.